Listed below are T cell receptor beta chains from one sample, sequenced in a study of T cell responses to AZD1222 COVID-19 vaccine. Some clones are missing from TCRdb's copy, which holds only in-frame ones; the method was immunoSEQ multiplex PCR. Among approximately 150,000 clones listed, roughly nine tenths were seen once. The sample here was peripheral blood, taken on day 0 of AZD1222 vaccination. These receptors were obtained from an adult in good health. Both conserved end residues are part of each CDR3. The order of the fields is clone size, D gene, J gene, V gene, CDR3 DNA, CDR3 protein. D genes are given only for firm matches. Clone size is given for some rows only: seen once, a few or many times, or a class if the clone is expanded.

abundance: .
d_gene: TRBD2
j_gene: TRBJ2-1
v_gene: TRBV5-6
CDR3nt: TGTGCCAGCAGCCCCCCCTGGCGGGGGGTGGGGAATGAGCAGTTCTTC
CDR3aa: CASSPPWRGVGNEQFF

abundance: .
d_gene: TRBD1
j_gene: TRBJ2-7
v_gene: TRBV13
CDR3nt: TGTGCCAGCAGCGTCTGGGACAGGGCGACCTACGAGCAGTACTTC
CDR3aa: CASSVWDRATYEQYF

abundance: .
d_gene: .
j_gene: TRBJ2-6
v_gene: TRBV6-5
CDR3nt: TGTGCCAGCAGGGTAGGGCGCCCTGGGGCCAACGTCCTGACTTTC
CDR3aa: CASRVGRPGANVLTF

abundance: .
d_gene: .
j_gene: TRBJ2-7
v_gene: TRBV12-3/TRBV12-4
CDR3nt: TGTGCCAGCAGTTTTGGCAATACCTACGAGCAGTACTTC
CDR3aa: CASSFGNTYEQYF

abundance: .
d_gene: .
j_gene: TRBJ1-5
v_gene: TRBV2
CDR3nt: TGTGCCAGCAGTGAAGCCCCGGGCCCTCACCCTAGGCCCCAGCATTTT
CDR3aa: CASSEAPGPHPRPQHF

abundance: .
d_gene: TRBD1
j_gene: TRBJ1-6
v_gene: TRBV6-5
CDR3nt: TGTGCCAGCAGTTCCCGGACAGGGGGACCCCTCCACTTT
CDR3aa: CASSSRTGGPLHF

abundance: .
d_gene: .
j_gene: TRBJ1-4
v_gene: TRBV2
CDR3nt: TGTGCCAGTGAGCCGCAGCGACTGTCTGAAAAACTGTTTTTT
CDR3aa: CASEPQRLSEKLFF

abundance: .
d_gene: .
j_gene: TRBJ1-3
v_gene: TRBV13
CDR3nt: TGTGCCAGCAGCTCGTCAGATGGAAACACCATATATTTT
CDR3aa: CASSSSDGNTIYF

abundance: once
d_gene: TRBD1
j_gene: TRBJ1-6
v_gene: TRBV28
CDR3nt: TGTGCCAGCAGTTCCAGGGGGCGAGGTAATTCACCCCTCCACTTT
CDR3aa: CASSSRGRGNSPLHF

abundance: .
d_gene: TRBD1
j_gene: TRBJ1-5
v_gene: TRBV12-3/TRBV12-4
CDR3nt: TGTGCCAGCAGGACAGGGGGCAATCAGCCCCAGCATTTT
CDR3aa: CASRTGGNQPQHF

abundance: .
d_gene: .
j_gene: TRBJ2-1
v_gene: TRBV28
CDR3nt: TGTGCCAGCAGTGGATCGAGAGCGGCCACCTACAATGAGCAGTTCTTC
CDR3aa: CASSGSRAATYNEQFF

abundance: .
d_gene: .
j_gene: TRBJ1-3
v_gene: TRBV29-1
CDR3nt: TGCAGCGGTAAAAAGAACTCTGGAAACACCATATATTTT
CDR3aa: CSGKKNSGNTIYF

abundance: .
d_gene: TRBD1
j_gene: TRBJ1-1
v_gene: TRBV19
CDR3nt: TGTGCCAGTAGTACCCGCAGGGGGGAATTTGCTGAAGCTTTCTTT
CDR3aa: CASSTRRGEFAEAFF

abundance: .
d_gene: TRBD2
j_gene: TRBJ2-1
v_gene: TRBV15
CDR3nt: TGTGCCACCAGCCTAGCGGGCCTTGGCGAGCAGTTCTTC
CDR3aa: CATSLAGLGEQFF

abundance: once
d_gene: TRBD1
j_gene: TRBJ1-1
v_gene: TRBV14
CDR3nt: TGTGCCAGCAGCCAAGGAGGAGGAGTGGGACAGGGAAGGACTGAAGCTTTCTTT
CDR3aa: CASSQGGGVGQGRTEAFF

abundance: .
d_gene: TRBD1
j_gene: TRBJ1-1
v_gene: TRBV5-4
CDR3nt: TGTGCCAGCAGCTCCGACAGGGGCACTGAAGCTTTCTTT
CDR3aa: CASSSDRGTEAFF

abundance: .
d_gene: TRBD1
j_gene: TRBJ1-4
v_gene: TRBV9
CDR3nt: TGTGCCAGCAGCGTAGTAGGGGGCCCGAGGGGAAAACTGTTTTTT
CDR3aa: CASSVVGGPRGKLFF

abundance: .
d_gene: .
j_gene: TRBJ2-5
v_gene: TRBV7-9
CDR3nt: TGTGCCAGCAGCTTAGCGGGGAGAGAGACCCAGTACTTC
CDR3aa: CASSLAGRETQYF

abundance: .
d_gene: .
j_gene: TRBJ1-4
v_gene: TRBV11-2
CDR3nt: TGTGCCAGCAGCTTAGGGCGGCGTTTAACTAATGAAAAACTGTTTTTT
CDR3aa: CASSLGRRLTNEKLFF

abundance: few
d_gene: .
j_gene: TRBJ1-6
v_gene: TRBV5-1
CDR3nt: TGCGCCAGCAGCCCTGATGGAGGGGGGACGAATTCACCCCTCCACTTT
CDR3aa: CASSPDGGGTNSPLHF

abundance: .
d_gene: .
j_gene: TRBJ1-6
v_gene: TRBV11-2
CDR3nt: TGTGCCAGCACCCTTAAGTATAATTCACCCCTCCACTTT
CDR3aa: CASTLKYNSPLHF

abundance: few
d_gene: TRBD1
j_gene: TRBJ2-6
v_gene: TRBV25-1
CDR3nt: TGTGCCAGCAGCTATCCGGGACAGGGTAACTCTGGGGCCAACGTCCTGACTTTC
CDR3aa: CASSYPGQGNSGANVLTF

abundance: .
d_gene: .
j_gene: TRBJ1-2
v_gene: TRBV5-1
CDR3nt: TGCGCCAGCAGCTTGGAAGGATTTCTCGACTATGGCTACACCTTC
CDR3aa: CASSLEGFLDYGYTF

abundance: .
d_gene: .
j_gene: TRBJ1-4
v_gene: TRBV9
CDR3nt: TGTGCCAGCAGCGCCTTCGGGGGTACAACTAATGAAAAACTGTTTTTT
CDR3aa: CASSAFGGTTNEKLFF

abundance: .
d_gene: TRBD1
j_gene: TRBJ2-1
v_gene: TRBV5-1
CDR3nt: TGCGCCAGCAGCCACGGGACAGGGTATAATGAGCAGTTCTTC
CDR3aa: CASSHGTGYNEQFF

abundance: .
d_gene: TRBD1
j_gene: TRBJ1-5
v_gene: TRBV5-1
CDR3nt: TGCGCCAGCAGCCCAGGGACAGGGGATCCTAGCAATCAGCCCCAGCATTTT
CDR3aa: CASSPGTGDPSNQPQHF

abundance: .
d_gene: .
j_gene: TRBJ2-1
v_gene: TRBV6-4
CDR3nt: TGTGCCAGCAGTGACTCCTGGAACATCGCCGGCGGTGAGCAGTTCTTC
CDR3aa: CASSDSWNIAGGEQFF

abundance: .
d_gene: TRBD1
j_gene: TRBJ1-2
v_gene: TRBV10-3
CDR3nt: TGTGCCATCAGTGAGGACAGGGTCTATGGCTACACCTTC
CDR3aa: CAISEDRVYGYTF

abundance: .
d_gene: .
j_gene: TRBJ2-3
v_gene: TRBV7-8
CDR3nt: TGTGCCAGCAAATTCCCGTCATCAGATACGCAGTATTTT
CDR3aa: CASKFPSSDTQYF

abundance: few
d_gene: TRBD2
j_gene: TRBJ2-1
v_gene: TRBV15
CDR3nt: TGTGCCACCAGCAGAGAAACCCCCGGGACTAGCGGGAGAGTGGGCTACAATGAGCAGTTCTTC
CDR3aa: CATSRETPGTSGRVGYNEQFF